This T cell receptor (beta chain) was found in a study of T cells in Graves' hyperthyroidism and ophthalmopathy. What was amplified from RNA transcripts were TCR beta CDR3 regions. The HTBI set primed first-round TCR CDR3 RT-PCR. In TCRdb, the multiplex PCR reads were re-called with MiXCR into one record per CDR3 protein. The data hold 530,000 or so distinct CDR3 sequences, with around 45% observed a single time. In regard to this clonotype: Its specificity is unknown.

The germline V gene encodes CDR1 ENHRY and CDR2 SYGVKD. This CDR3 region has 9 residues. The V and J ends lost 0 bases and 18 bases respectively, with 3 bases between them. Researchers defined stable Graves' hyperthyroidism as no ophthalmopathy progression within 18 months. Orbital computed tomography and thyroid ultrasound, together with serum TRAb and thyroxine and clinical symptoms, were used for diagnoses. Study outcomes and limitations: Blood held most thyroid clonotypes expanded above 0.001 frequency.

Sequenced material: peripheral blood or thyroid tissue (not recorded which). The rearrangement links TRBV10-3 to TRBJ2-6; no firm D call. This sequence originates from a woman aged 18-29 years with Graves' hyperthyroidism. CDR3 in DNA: TGTGCCATCAGTGAGTCCCGGACTTTC. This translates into CAISESRTF.